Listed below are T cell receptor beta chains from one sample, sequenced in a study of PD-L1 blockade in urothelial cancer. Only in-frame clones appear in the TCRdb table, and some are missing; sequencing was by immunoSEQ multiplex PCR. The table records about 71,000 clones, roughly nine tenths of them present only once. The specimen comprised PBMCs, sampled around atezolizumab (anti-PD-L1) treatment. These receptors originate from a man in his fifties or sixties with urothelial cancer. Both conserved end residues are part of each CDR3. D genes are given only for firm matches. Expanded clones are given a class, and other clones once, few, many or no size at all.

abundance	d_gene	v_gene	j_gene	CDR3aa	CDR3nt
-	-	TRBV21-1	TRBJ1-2	CASGGTANYGYTF	TGTGCCAGCGGGGGGACAGCTAACTATGGCTACACCTTC
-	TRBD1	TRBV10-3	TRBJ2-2	CATTGTGGITGELFF	TGTGCCACTACTGGGACAGGGGGTATCACCGGGGAGCTGTTTTTT
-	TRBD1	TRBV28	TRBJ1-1	CASSFLTGQGGTEAFF	TGTGCCAGCAGTTTCCTAACGGGACAGGGAGGCACTGAAGCTTTCTTT
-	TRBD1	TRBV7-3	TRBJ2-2	CASSLGQGFTGELFF	TGTGCCAGCAGCTTAGGACAGGGGTTCACCGGGGAGCTGTTTTTT
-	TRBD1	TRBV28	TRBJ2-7	CASSLDFRTGYEQYF	TGTGCCAGCAGTTTAGATTTTAGGACAGGCTACGAGCAGTACTTC
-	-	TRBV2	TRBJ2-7	CASSHGRGPNPFEQYF	TGTGCCAGCAGTCACGGGAGGGGGCCAAATCCATTCGAGCAGTACTTC
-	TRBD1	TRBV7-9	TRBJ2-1	CASSGTGVYEQFF	TGTGCCAGCAGCGGGACAGGGGTTTATGAGCAGTTCTTC
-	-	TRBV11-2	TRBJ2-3	CASSRSTDTQYF	TGTGCCAGCAGCCGGAGCACAGATACGCAGTATTTT
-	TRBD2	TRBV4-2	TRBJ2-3	CASGSGGAVDTQYF	TGTGCCAGCGGCAGCGGGGGGGCCGTAGATACGCAGTATTTT
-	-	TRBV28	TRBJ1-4	CASSFIHSIGPTNEKLFF	TGTGCCAGCAGTTTTATTCATAGTATCGGTCCAACTAATGAAAAACTGTTTTTT
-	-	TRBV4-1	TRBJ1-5	CASSQPGNQPQHF	TGCGCCAGCAGCCAACCGGGCAATCAGCCCCAGCATTTT
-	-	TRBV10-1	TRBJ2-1	CASSEGRGTRNEQFF	TGCGCCAGCAGTGAGGGTAGGGGAACTCGGAATGAGCAGTTCTTC
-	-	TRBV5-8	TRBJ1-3	CASSLGSRISGNTIYF	TGTGCCAGCAGCTTGGGCTCCAGGATAAGTGGAAACACCATATATTTT
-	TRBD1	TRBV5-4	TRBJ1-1	CASRIGRGQGTEAFF	TGTGCCAGCAGAATCGGGAGGGGGCAAGGAACTGAAGCTTTCTTT
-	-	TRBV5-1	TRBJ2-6	CASSLNVVGGRPSGANVLTF	TGCGCCAGCAGCTTGAACGTCGTCGGGGGACGGCCCTCTGGGGCCAACGTCCTGACTTTC
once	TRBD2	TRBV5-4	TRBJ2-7	CASSLVGEGRYEQYF	TGTGCCAGCAGCTTGGTGGGGGAGGGCCGCTACGAGCAGTACTTC
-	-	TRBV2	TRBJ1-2	CASTYFQQEEEPF	TGTGCCAGTACATATTTTCAGCAGGAAGAAGAGCCCTTC
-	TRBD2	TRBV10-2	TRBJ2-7	CASSLAGSSYEQYF	TGCGCCAGCAGTCTAGCGGGATCGTCCTACGAGCAGTACTTC
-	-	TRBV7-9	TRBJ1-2	CASSLSGTNHGYTF	TGTGCCAGCAGCTTAAGCGGGACTAATCATGGCTACACCTTC
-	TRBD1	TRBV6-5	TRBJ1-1	CASSPRQGQAFF	TGTGCCAGCAGCCCCCGACAGGGGCAAGCTTTCTTT
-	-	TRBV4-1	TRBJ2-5	CASSQDVAETQYF	TGCGCCAGCAGCCAAGATGTGGCAGAGACCCAGTACTTC
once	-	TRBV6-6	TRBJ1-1	CASREGTTEAFF	TGTGCCAGCCGGGAGGGGACCACTGAAGCTTTCTTT
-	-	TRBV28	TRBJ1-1	CASSLIPPSPDFGAFF	TGTGCCAGCAGTTTAATCCCCCCCTCTCCCGACTTTGGAGCTTTCTTT
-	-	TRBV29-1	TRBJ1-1	CSVLRTANTEAFF	TGCAGCGTTCTCCGGACAGCCAACACTGAAGCTTTCTTT
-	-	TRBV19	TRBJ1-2	CASKETDYGYTF	TGTGCCAGTAAAGAGACAGACTATGGCTACACCTTC
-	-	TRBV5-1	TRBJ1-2	CASSLDPKLNYGYTF	TGCGCCAGCAGCTTGGATCCAAAACTTAACTATGGCTACACCTTC
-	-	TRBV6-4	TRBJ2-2	CASSDSESGCRELFF	TGTGCCAGCAGTGATTCCGAGTCAGGGTGCAGGGAGCTGTTTTTT
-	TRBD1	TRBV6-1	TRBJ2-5	CASSEGQGRQETQYF	TGTGCCAGCAGTGAAGGACAGGGGAGGCAAGAGACCCAGTACTTC
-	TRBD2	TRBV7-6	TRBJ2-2	CASTGLAGLSTGELFF	TGTGCCAGCACCGGACTAGCGGGACTAAGCACCGGGGAGCTGTTTTTT
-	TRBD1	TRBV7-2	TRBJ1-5	CASSGQGDQPQHF	TGTGCCAGCAGCGGACAGGGCGATCAGCCCCAGCATTTT
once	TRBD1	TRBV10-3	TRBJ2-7	CAISEQGANEQYF	TGTGCCATCAGTGAACAGGGGGCCAACGAGCAGTACTTC
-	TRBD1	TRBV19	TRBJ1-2	CASSRQGAIYGYTF	TGTGCCAGTAGTCGACAGGGGGCGATCTATGGCTACACCTTC
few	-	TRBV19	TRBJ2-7	CASSTGSYEQYF	TGTGCCAGTAGTACAGGGTCCTACGAGCAGTACTTC
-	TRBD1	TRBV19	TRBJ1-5	CASRDRVQPQHF	TGTGCCAGTAGGGACAGGGTTCAGCCCCAGCATTTT
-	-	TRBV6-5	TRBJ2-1	CASRSIWRDHEQFF	TGTGCCAGCAGGTCAATATGGCGGGACCATGAGCAGTTCTTC
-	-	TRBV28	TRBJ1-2	CASLSGGLLYGYTF	TGTGCCAGTTTGAGCGGGGGTTTATTATATGGCTACACCTTC
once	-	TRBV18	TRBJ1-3	CASSPYSSGNTIYF	TGTGCCAGCTCACCTTACAGCTCTGGAAACACCATATATTTT
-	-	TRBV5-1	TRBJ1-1	CAVREGDTEAFF	TGCGCGGTACGGGAGGGAGACACTGAAGCTTTCTTT
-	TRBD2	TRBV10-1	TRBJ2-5	CASSEGLARGQETQYF	TGCGCCAGCAGTGAGGGACTAGCGCGGGGCCAAGAGACCCAGTACTTC